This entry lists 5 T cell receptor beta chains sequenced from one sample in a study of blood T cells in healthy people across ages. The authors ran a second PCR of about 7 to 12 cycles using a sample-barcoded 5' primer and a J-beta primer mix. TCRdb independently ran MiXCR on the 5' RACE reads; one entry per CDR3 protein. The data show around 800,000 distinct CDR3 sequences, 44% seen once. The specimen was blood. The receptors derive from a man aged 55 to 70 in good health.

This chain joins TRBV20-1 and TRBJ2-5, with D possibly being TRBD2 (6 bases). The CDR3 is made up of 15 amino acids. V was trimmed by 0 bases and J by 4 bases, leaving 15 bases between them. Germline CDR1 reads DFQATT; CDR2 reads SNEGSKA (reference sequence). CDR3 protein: CSARDAGKAVETQYF. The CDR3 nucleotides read TGCAGTGCTAGAGATGCGGGGAAAGCAGTAGAGACCCAGTACTTC.

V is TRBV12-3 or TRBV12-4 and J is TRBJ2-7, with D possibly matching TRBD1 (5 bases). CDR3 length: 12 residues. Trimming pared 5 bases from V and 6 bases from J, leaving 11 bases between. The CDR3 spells CASSPIGVEQYF. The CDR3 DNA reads TGTGCCAGCAGTCCGATAGGGGTCGAGCAGTACTTC.

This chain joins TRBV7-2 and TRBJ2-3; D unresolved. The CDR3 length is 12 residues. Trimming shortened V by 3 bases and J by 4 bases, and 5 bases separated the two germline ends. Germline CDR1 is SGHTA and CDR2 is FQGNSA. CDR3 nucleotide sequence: TGTGCCAGCAGCTTTTATTCAGATACGCAGTATTTT. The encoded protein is CASSFYSDTQYF.

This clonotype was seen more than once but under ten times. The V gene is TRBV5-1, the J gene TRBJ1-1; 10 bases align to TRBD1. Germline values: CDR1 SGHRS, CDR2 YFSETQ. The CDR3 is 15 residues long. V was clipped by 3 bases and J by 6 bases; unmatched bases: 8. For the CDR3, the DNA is TGCGCCAGCAGCTCCAGACAGGGGGCGTTCGCTGAAGCTTTCTTT. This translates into CASSSRQGAFAEAFF.

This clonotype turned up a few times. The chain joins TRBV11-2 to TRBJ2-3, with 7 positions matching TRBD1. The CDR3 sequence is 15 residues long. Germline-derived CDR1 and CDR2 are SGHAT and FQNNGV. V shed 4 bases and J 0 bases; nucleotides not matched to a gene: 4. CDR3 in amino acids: CASSSWTGSTDTQYF. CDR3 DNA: TGTGCCAGCAGCTCTTGGACAGGTAGCACAGATACGCAGTATTTT.